A selection of T cell receptor beta chains follows, all from one sample in a study of blood T cells in healthy people across ages. TCRdb processed the 5' RACE reads anew with MiXCR; each CDR3 protein has one entry. The data contain approximately 810,000 distinct CDR3 sequences, 29% of them singletons. The source material was blood. The receptors originated from a woman of 80 years or more in good health. CDR3s include the opening cysteine and the closing phenylalanine or tryptophan. A D gene is named only where the DNA matches it firmly. Size is stated for part of the rows, as once, few or many counts, or as a class when the clone is expanded.

size	J	V	D	DNA	CDR3
NA	TRBJ1-6	TRBV20-1	NA	TGCAGTGCTCGAGAGGACAGTTCTTTCACTTCACCCCTCCACTTT	CSAREDSSFTSPLHF
many	TRBJ2-1	TRBV7-2	NA	TGTGCCAGCAGCAGGTTACCTTCCTACAATGAGCAGTTCTTC	CASSRLPSYNEQFF
many	TRBJ2-1	TRBV20-1	NA	TGCAGTGTTAGGGGGGTCGACAATGAGCAGTTCTTC	CSVRGVDNEQFF
many	TRBJ2-5	TRBV20-1	TRBD1	TGCAGTGCTACTCAGCACAGGGGGCAGGTGGAGACCCAGTACTTC	CSATQHRGQVETQYF
few	TRBJ2-5	TRBV28	TRBD2	TGTGCCAGCAGACCCTCAGGACTAGCAATTGGGGAGACCCAGTACTTC	CASRPSGLAIGETQYF
many	TRBJ2-5	TRBV7-6	TRBD1	TGTGCCAGCAGCTTAGCGCGACAGGGGACCCAGTACTTC	CASSLARQGTQYF
many	TRBJ1-1	TRBV3-1	TRBD1	TGTGCCAGCAGCCACGACAGGGCTGAAGCTTTCTTT	CASSHDRAEAFF
few	TRBJ2-7	TRBV5-1	NA	TGCGCCAGCAGCTTGCATCCTAGCTCCTACGAGCAGTACTTC	CASSLHPSSYEQYF
NA	TRBJ2-2	TRBV3-1	NA	TGTGCCAGCAGCCAAGACACTCCCAGCGGGGAGCTGTTTTTT	CASSQDTPSGELFF
few	TRBJ2-7	TRBV2	TRBD1	TGTGCCAGCAAATCGGACAGGGTCTCCTACGAGCAGTACTTC	CASKSDRVSYEQYF
few	TRBJ1-2	TRBV3-1	TRBD1	TGTGCCAGCAGCCAAGCTGCTGACAGGGGCTATGGCTACACCTTC	CASSQAADRGYGYTF
NA	TRBJ2-2	TRBV7-8	NA	TGTGCCAGCAGCCAAAACCAGGGAAGGAGCACCGGGGAGCTGTTTTTT	CASSQNQGRSTGELFF
once	TRBJ2-1	TRBV2	NA	TGTGCCAGCAGTGCTGAGCTGGGGGCCTACAATGAGCAGTTCTTC	CASSAELGAYNEQFF
few	TRBJ1-6	TRBV4-3	NA	TGCGCCAGCAGCCAAGAGCTCCTTGATTCACCCCTCCACTTT	CASSQELLDSPLHF
few	TRBJ1-4	TRBV4-3	TRBD1	TGCGCCAGCAGCCAGGACAGGGGGCTTCGGGAAAAACTGTTTTTT	CASSQDRGLREKLFF
many	TRBJ1-5	TRBV27	NA	TGTGCCAGCAGTTTATTTTCCCCCACCTATAGCAATCAGCCCCAGCATTTT	CASSLFSPTYSNQPQHF
few	TRBJ1-1	TRBV6-6	TRBD1	TGTGCCAGCAGTTTCCCGGGACAGGGTCGGGACACTGAAGCTTTCTTT	CASSFPGQGRDTEAFF
many	TRBJ2-7	TRBV3-1	NA	TGTGCCAGCAGCCTCGGAACTACCAACTCCTACGAGCAGTACTTC	CASSLGTTNSYEQYF